This T cell receptor beta chain emerged from a study of blood T cell repertoires in COVID-19. Study context: COVID-19 samples from acute and convalescent phases originated in the United States, Italy and Spain. T cells, B-cell-depleted T cells, or PBMCs supplied cDNA or gDNA.

Seattle-derived patients entered the study during active infection and were followed longitudinally. Trimming left V 9 bases short and J 0 bases short, with 9 bases between. CDR1 is MGHDK, CDR2 SYGVNS, per germline. This CDR3 is built from 12 residues. Under the authors' procedure: Reference gene primer amplification gave estimated nucleated cell counts. Produced via immunoSEQ multiplex PCR; TCRdb's table is partial and in-frame only. V and J calls and clone size are copied from that table; D and trimming were computed from the DNA. The sample has just over 300,000 clones, roughly 86% seen once; the top ten hold 1.5% to 2%.

The sample consisted of peripheral blood. The receptor's source is a woman in her twenties or thirties with COVID-19, enrolled during active disease. The genes are TRBV25-1 and TRBJ2-7; D unresolved. The DNA of the CDR3 is TGTGCCAGTGCCGAGAGCTCCTACGAGCAGTACTTC. Translated: CASAESSYEQYF.